This T cell receptor beta chain came from a study of blood T cell repertoires in COVID-19. The CDR3 loop spans 13 amino acids. V lost 3 bases and J lost 6, with 12 bases in between. CDR1 and CDR2 (germline): SEHNR, FQNEAQ (reference sequence). The table came from immunoSEQ multiplex PCR; TCRdb's copy has only in-frame clones and leaves some out. The table lists roughly 500,000 clones, 89% of them singletons. The chain joins TRBV7-9 to TRBJ2-7, with D uncertain. This TCR derives from a young man with COVID-19, enrolled during active disease. The sample comprised peripheral blood. Here the CDR3 DNA reads TGTGCCAGCAGCTTCCCCGCTACCCCCGAGCAGTACTTC. Translated, it gives CASSFPATPEQYF.